What follows are 22 T cell receptor beta chains derived from one specimen sequenced in a study of blood T cell repertoires in COVID-19. Repertoires were generated with immunoSEQ multiplex PCR, while TCRdb's copy carries only in-frame clones and drops some. Among a few hundred thousand clones, approximately 89% were seen once, and the ten largest hold 2.5% to 3.5%. Input material: PBMCs or T cells enriched from blood (not recorded which). These receptors were collected from a woman in her 40s who had been exposed to COVID-19.

The chain joins TRBV5-1 to TRBJ1-2, with D possibly being TRBD1 (5 bases). The length of the CDR3 is 14 residues. V lost 4 bases, J lost 7 bases, and 17 bases lay in between. CDR1 and CDR2 from the germline V gene are SGHRS and YFSETQ. The CDR3 nucleotides read TGCGCCAGCAGCCCCGAGCAGGGATGGTTTGGCTACACCTTC. Encoded protein: CASSPEQGWFGYTF.

This clone was found a few times. V gene TRBV10-3 combines with J gene TRBJ2-3; possibly TRBD2 for D (6 bases). The CDR3 length is 16 residues. Germline assignment: CDR1 ENHRY and CDR2 SYGVKD. Trimming left V 4 bases short and J 0 bases short, with 14 bases between. CDR3 loop: CAISGGTGTSTDTQYF. The CDR3 nucleotides are TGTGCCATCAGTGGGGGCACCGGGACTAGCACAGATACGCAGTATTTT.

The chain uses TRBV5-4 and TRBJ2-6; D perhaps matches TRBD1 (7 bases). V lost 2 bases to trimming and J lost 1 base, with 10 bases between them. The length of the CDR3 is 16 residues. CDR1 and CDR2 (germline): SGHNT, YYREEE (reference sequence). The CDR3 nucleotides read TGTGCCAGCAGCTTACAGGGGACTTCTGGGGCCAACGTCCTGACTTTC. Protein product: CASSLQGTSGANVLTF.

This chain joins TRBV5-1 and TRBJ1-1; 9 nucleotides agree with TRBD1. J lost 4 bases, V lost 7 bases, and 8 bases had no gene match. The CDR3 is 14 residues long. CDR1 SGHRS and CDR2 YFSETQ come from the germline V gene. This chain's CDR3 is CASGETGGITEAFF. As DNA, the CDR3 is TGCGCCAGCGGGGAGACAGGGGGTATCACTGAAGCTTTCTTT. The full variable domain, with the rest looked up from reference TRBV5-1 and TRBJ1-1, is KAGVTQTPRYLIKTRGQQVTLSCSPISGHRSVSWYQQTPGQGLQFLFEYFSETQRNKGNFPGRFSGRQFSNSRSEMNVSTLELGDSALYLCASGETGGITEAFFGQGTRLTVV.

Details on this clone: Other DNA variants within this sample encode the same CDR3. CDR3: CASSTGTGNTGELFF. As DNA, the CDR3 is TGTGCCAGTAGTACCGGGACAGGGAACACCGGGGAGCTGTTTTTT. The chain uses TRBV19 and TRBJ2-2; TRBD1 matches 8 bases. The junction had 2 bases not matched to a gene; V was cut back by 4 bases and J by 1 base. Germline assignment: CDR1 LNHDA and CDR2 SQIVND (reference sequence). The CDR3 is 15 amino acids. The whole variable domain, filled in from reference TRBV19 and TRBJ2-2, reads DGGITQSPKYLFRKEGQNVTLSCEQNLNHDAMYWYRQDPGQGLRLIYYSQIVNDFQKGDIAEGYSVSREKKESFPLTVTSAQKNPTAFYLCASSTGTGNTGELFFGEGSRLTVL.

This clone came up once. The chain recombines TRBV19 with TRBJ1-2; TRBD1 agrees at 8 bases. The CDR3 is made up of 15 amino acids. Germline V gene lookup returns CDR1 LNHDA and CDR2 SQIVND (reference sequence). Trimming cost V 6 bases and J 6 bases; bases outside gene matches: 12. The CDR3: CASSPLPTGVNGYTF. Here the CDR3 DNA reads TGTGCCAGTAGCCCCCTCCCGACAGGGGTCAATGGCTACACCTTC.

The chain joins TRBV2 to TRBJ2-1, with TRBD1 matching over 7 bases. The CDR3 is 16 amino acids. Germline-derived CDR1 and CDR2 are SNHLY and FYNNEI. V shed 2 bases and J 2 bases; nucleotides not matched to a gene: 6. CDR3 nucleotide sequence: TGTGCCAGCAGTGAATCGGAGGACAGGACCTACAATGAGCAGTTCTTC. This translates into CASSESEDRTYNEQFF.

The rearrangement uses TRBV7-3 and TRBJ2-4; 14 bases agree with TRBD2. CDR1 is SGHTA, CDR2 FQGTGA, per germline. The trim removed 5 bases at V and 7 bases at J, leaving 1 base unmatched. CDR3 length: 14 amino acids. CDR3 in amino acids: CASSGTSGGNIQYF. The CDR3 coding sequence is TGTGCCAGCAGCGGGACTAGCGGGGGTAACATTCAGTACTTC.

The genes are TRBV28 and TRBJ2-5; 12 nucleotides agree with TRBD1. V was clipped by 8 bases and J by 5 bases; unmatched bases: 6. The CDR3 runs to 14 residues. CDR1 is MDHEN, CDR2 SYDVKM, per germline. The CDR3 loop reads CASGRDRGRETQYF. As DNA, the CDR3 is TGTGCCAGCGGAAGGGACAGGGGGCGGGAGACCCAGTACTTC.

This chain links TRBV4-3 with TRBJ1-5; D remains unclear. The CDR3 spans 15 residues. Germline loops: CDR1 LGHNA, CDR2 YSLEER. Between the trimmed V and J ends, which lost 0 bases and 3 bases, there was a span of 9 bases. CDR3 nucleotide sequence: TGCGCCAGCAGCCAAGATGGGCAGTCCAATCAGCCCCAGCATTTT. This sequence encodes CASSQDGQSNQPQHF.

The rearrangement uses TRBV7-2 and TRBJ1-5, with D possibly being TRBD1 (5 bases). V lost 3 bases, J lost 4 bases, and 10 bases lay in between. The CDR3 is 14 residues long. CDR1 is SGHTA, CDR2 FQGNSA, per germline. Written as DNA, the CDR3 is TGTGCCAGCAGCTTGACAGCTACTAATCAGCCCCAGCATTTT. Translating it yields CASSLTATNQPQHF.

The chain employs TRBV7-8 and TRBJ2-1; TRBD2 agrees at 8 bases. The CDR3 totals 17 residues. J gave up 4 bases and V 2 bases, and 10 bases lay outside the gene matches. Germline assignment: CDR1 SGHVS and CDR2 FQNEAQ. The CDR3 region has the DNA TGTGCCAGCAGCTTATGGACAACGGGGGGGCGGTACAATGAGCAGTTCTTC. Residues: CASSLWTTGGRYNEQFF.

This clone was seen a single time. The chain recombines TRBV18 with TRBJ2-1, with D possibly being TRBD2 (6 bases). This CDR3 region has 14 residues. Germline CDR1 is KGHSH and CDR2 is LQKENI. The ends were cut back, 3 bases at V and 4 bases at J, with 10 bases in the middle. CDR3 nucleotides: TGTGCCAGCTCACCGGGGACTGGTTACAATGAGCAGTTCTTC. Its protein product is CASSPGTGYNEQFF.

A few counts support this clone. This chain connects TRBV7-9 to TRBJ1-1; D possibly corresponds to TRBD1 (6 bases). The ends were cut back, 1 base at V and 4 bases at J, with 13 bases in the middle. Germline V CDR1 and CDR2: SEHNR, FQNEAQ (reference sequence). The CDR3 loop spans 15 amino acids. The CDR3 loop is CASSLEGGRGTEAFF. The CDR3 region has the DNA TGTGCCAGCAGCTTAGAAGGGGGAAGAGGCACTGAAGCTTTCTTT.

The V and J genes are TRBV4-3 and TRBJ2-6, with a tentative D call TRBD2 (6 bases). The V gene's germline CDR1 is LGHNA and CDR2 YSLEER. The CDR3 is 15 amino acids. Trimming removed 2 bases from V and 2 bases from J, with 7 bases in between. In DNA form, the CDR3 reads TGCGCCAGCAGCCAACGCGGGGCTGGGGCCAACGTCCTGACTTTC. Its protein product is CASSQRGAGANVLTF.

The chain's CDR3 is CAWTKPDRVGSPLHF. For the CDR3, the DNA is TGTGCCTGGACTAAACCCGACAGGGTGGGTTCACCCCTCCACTTT. This chain connects TRBV30 to TRBJ1-6; 7 bases map to TRBD1. Germline lookup yields CDR1 GTSNPN and CDR2 SVGIG (reference sequence). The V segment lost 4 bases and the J segment 9 bases; nucleotides outside the gene matches: 12. The CDR3 consists of 15 residues.

The rearrangement links TRBV28 to TRBJ2-3; no definite D call. The V gene lost 6 bases and the J gene lost 0 bases, with 7 bases spanning the gap. Germline lookup yields CDR1 MDHEN and CDR2 SYDVKM. The CDR3 has 13 amino acids. The DNA of the CDR3 is TGTGCCAGCAGGCCCTACAGCACAGATACGCAGTATTTT. It encodes CASRPYSTDTQYF.

The V gene is TRBV7-9, the J gene TRBJ2-7; the D gene is possibly TRBD2 (5 bases). CDR3 length equals 14 residues. Between the trimmed V and J ends, which lost 5 bases and 6 bases, there was a span of 17 bases. Per germline, CDR1 SEHNR and CDR2 FQNEAQ (reference sequence). CDR3 region: CASSQVRGLGEQYF. Here the CDR3 DNA reads TGTGCCAGCAGCCAGGTACGAGGGCTGGGCGAGCAGTACTTC.

CDR3 DNA: TGCAGTGCCAGTGACAGGGGCGGGGAAAAACTGTTTTTT. Its translation is CSASDRGGEKLFF. This chain uses TRBV20-1 with TRBJ1-4, with 8 bases identical to TRBD1. The CDR3 has 13 amino acids. V shed 6 bases and J 8 bases; nucleotides not matched to a gene: 8. Germline CDR1 DFQATT, CDR2 SNEGSKA (reference sequence).

The rearrangement links TRBV11-2 to TRBJ2-2; tentatively, D is TRBD2 (6 bases). The CDR3 runs 12 residues. Germline lookup yields CDR1 SGHAT and CDR2 FQNNGV. CDR3 loop: CGTAGNTGELFF. DNA of the CDR3: TGTGGCACAGCGGGGAACACCGGGGAGCTGTTTTTT.

This chain uses TRBV27 with TRBJ1-6, with 7 nucleotides matching TRBD1. With 5 bases clipped from V and 5 bases from J, the junction kept 3 bases outside the gene matches. Germline CDR1 MNHEY, CDR2 SMNVEV (reference sequence). This CDR3 spans 14 amino acids. This CDR3 is CASSRGTDNSPLHF. In nucleotides, the CDR3 is TGTGCCAGCAGTCGGGGGACAGATAATTCACCCCTCCACTTT.

This chain joins TRBV4-1 and TRBJ2-3, with 9 bases identical to TRBD2. Germline CDR1 and CDR2: MGHRA and YSYEKL. The CDR3 has 13 amino acids. J gave up 11 bases and V 1 base, and 4 bases lay outside the gene matches. CDR3 loop: CASSQVSLAGQYF. As DNA, the CDR3 is TGCGCCAGCAGCCAAGTGTCACTAGCGGGGCAGTATTTT.